This record covers a single TCR beta chain. No antigen is known for it. Nothing much larger sits one base from this clone, and base qualities are not available. The CDR3 runs 15 residues from the cysteine to the phenylalanine. Only the CDR3 region is kept as DNA, spanning 45 bases read in frame from base 1. In the germline V gene (reference sequence), CDR1 corresponds to PRHDT and CDR2 to FYEKMQ. At the junction V is shortened by 5 bases and J by 2 bases, with 14 bases in between. The data were obtained in a study of blood T cell repertoires in COVID-19 (TCRdb year 2020). With respect to the entire study: Samples covering the acute and convalescent phases of COVID-19 were provided by collaborators in the United States, Italy and Spain. Where HLA class I and class II types were available, the types were taken from metadata supplied by the sample provider, not from assay-based typing. The samples were drawn from the first 160 participants of the ongoing ImmuneRACE study and from 1,254 subjects provided by 6 global collaborators. The material from the prospective study consisted of cDNA or gDNA derived from T cells, B-cell-depleted T cells, or PBMCs. Sample metadata almost always included a de-identified subject ID, COVID-19 status, age in years and sex. Deeply sampled blood TCRbeta repertoires from subjects exposed to, actively infected with, or recovered from COVID-19 were included in the dataset. The repertoires were made available in a free public database intended to serve as a resource for research on the immune response to SARS-CoV-2. What the study reported, not specific to this receptor: How much clinical and demographic metadata was included differed by source and by participant, and the metadata was provided uncurated.

The immunoSEQ Assay, a bias-controlled multiplex PCR, was used to amplify TCRbeta CDR3 regions from genomic DNA. As for how the authors treated the data: The number of nucleated cells in each sample was estimated by amplification of reference gene primers within the assay. Sequence reads were collapsed and filtered to measure the absolute abundance of every unique TCRbeta CDR3 rearrangement. Productive Simpson clonality was computed per sample as the square root of Simpson's diversity index over productive rearrangements. Drawn from immuneACCESS, this table holds only the in-frame rearrangements with V and J called that TCRdb kept. Clones are partly lost; checked studies trace under half to an unresolved V gene and leave the rest unexplained. For V, J and clone size, that table is used; D and trimming come from the DNA. The sample table contains roughly 300,000 clones; only one count was recorded for nearly 90% of them. The top ten clonotypes cover more than 7.5% of the sample.

Collaborating institutions collected whole blood in K2EDTA tubes following their own protocols. Collaborator samples were shipped for TCRbeta analysis as frozen whole blood, isolated PBMCs, or DNA extracted from either sample type. This clonotype was obtained from a man aged 18 to 30 with active or convalescent COVID-19. The rearranged chain carries TRBV13 and TRBJ2-3; D gene: possibly TRBD1, on 6 matching bases. Sequencing was done on a sample of peripheral blood. The nucleotide sequence is TGTGCCAGCAGCACTAGGGGGATTAACACAGATACGCAGTATTTT. Its coded protein is CASSTRGINTDTQYF.